This TCR beta chain was sequenced for a study of shared clonotypes between healthy human individuals. Study-level information: The composition of the donors was two women and a few men aged 18 to 49. Used for every donor were three CD4 naive, three CD4 memory, two CD8 naive and one CD8 memory plate.

Terminally differentiated effector memory CD45RA+ cells were excluded from the naive CD8 cells, which were CD45RO-negative and positively selected for CCR7. Within Nashville, Tennessee resided all donors, each a Caucasian adult. CDR3 size: 13 residues. Germline CDR1 reads SEHNR; CDR2 reads FQNEAQ (reference sequence). V lost 5 bases, J lost 1 base, and 8 bases lay in between. The assay was run at deep level. Libraries were prepared by immunoSEQ multiplex PCR; TCRdb keeps only in-frame clonotypes and omits some of them. The repertoire has about 2.1 million clones, around 93% of them found once; the top ten carry less than 2%.

The sample consisted of naive CD8+ T cells from PBMCs. The sequence was collected from a man aged 18 to 35 in good health. Some clones in this sample may be carry-over from other donors' samples. This chain links TRBV7-9 with TRBJ1-2, with D uncertain. The CDR3 nucleotides read TGTGCCAGCAGCCCCGATTATAACTATGGCTACACCTTC. Its translation: CASSPDYNYGYTF. Supplemented by reference TRBV7-9 and TRBJ1-2, the full variable domain reads DTGVSQNPRHKITKRGQNVTFRCDPISEHNRLYWYRQTLGQGPEFLTYFQNEAQLEKSRLLSDRFSAERPKGSFSTLEIQRTEQGDSAMYLCASSPDYNYGYTFGSGTRLTVV.